This T cell receptor (beta chain) was captured in a study of response to subunit inactivated influenza vaccine. For this clonotype: Antigen unknown.

TCRdb redid the calling of the RT-PCR reads with MiXCR, one entry per CDR3 protein. The sample lists 650,000 to 850,000 distinct CDR3 sequences, around 13% occurring once. Trimming stripped 0 bases from V and 2 bases from J, with 11 bases between. Germline V lookup: CDR1 MNHNS, CDR2 SASEGT. There are 17 residues in the CDR3. Whole-study results and caveats: Few new T cells, the authors suggested, are recruited by each seasonal influenza vaccination.

This receptor was identified in a man over 45 who received an inactivated influenza vaccine. The sample was PBMCs from blood, taken approximately 15 days before vaccination. V usage is TRBV6-1 and J usage is TRBJ2-6, with D unclear. The CDR3 reads CASSEAAGTPGANVLTF. The CDR3 nucleotides read TGTGCCAGCAGTGAAGCGGCAGGAACCCCTGGGGCCAACGTCCTGACTTTC.